This record looks at one T cell receptor beta chain sequence and its context. Its antigen remains undetermined. No base quality information exists; no much larger clone differs at one position. The trial excluded patients who had a history of autoimmune disease or who were on systemic immunosuppression. Peripheral blood for TCR sequencing was drawn from every dose cohort at baseline, at cycle 4 day 1 and at cycle 7 day 1. Samples were obtained from an open-label, multicenter, first-in-human phase I dose-escalation trial of ivuxolimab. Adults with locally advanced or metastatic melanoma, renal cell, hepatocellular, or head and neck squamous cell carcinoma were enrolled in the trial. Before TCR sequencing, CD4+ T cells and CD8+ T cells from peripheral blood were sorted into separate populations. CDR1 and CDR2 (MNHEY, SVGAGI) derive from the germline V gene. There are 14 amino acids in the CDR3, from cysteine to phenylalanine inclusive. The only DNA kept is the CDR3, 42 bases in frame from the first base. V is pared back by 7 bases and J by 9 bases, with 16 bases lying between the germline termini.

For sequencing of the TCRbeta CDR3 region, genomic DNA was extracted from the sorted cells. TCRbeta CDR3 regions were sequenced using the immunoSEQ Assay. What TCRdb holds here is the immuneACCESS table cut down to in-frame rearrangements. Part of the clones is not present; checked against another copy, under half of the missing clones reflect an unresolved V gene, and the others are unexplained. This sample holds around 80,000 clones; around four fifths were observed only once. The ten largest clones take up 2.5% to 3% of the sample. This entry comes from a study of OX40 agonist ivuxolimab in advanced cancers. Turning to the overall study: Ivuxolimab was a fully human IgG2 agonistic monoclonal antibody targeting the costimulatory receptor OX40 (CD134). Prior anti-PD-1, anti-PD-L1 or anti-CTLA-4 therapy was permitted, and 40% to 50% of dose-escalation patients had received checkpoint inhibitors. The point of sequencing TCRbeta in the periphery was to test whether ivuxolimab changed TCR sequence diversity and drove clonal T-cell expansion. The paper reports the monotherapy dose-escalation portion (N of about 51 patients) of the phase I ivuxolimab trial. In the dose-escalation cohort, nearly 85% of patients were male, and the mean age was 60 years with a range of roughly 23 to 79. Of the approximately 50 dose-escalation patients, hepatocellular carcinoma was present in around 19, melanoma in around 15, renal cell carcinoma in 9 and head and neck cancer in 9. Intravenous ivuxolimab was administered to patients every 2 weeks at six dose levels: 0.01, 0.1, 0.3, 1.5, 3 and 10 mg/kg. Partial responses occurred in three dose-escalation patients: two with cutaneous melanoma and one with hepatocellular carcinoma. Paper-wide results and their limitations: The antigen specificity of the peripheral T cells that underwent clonal expansion was not determined. At doses of 0.1 to 3.0 mg/kg, clonal expansion of both CD4+ and CD8+ T cells in blood was seen between baseline and week 6. Low levels of normalized T-cell clonal expansion were also seen in some patients who did not respond. In the 0.1-3.0 mg/kg groups, partial responders had among the lowest normalized peripheral clonal expansion, particularly in CD8+ T cells. On average, CD8+ T cells showed more expanded clones than CD4+ T cells after ivuxolimab.

This sample comprised CD4+ or CD8+ T cells sorted from blood, obtained in a trial of the OX40 agonist ivuxolimab. The rearranged segments are TRBV6-5 and TRBJ1-6; a weak D assignment points to TRBD1 (5 bases agree). This TCR was recovered from an adult with an advanced solid tumor such as melanoma, head and neck, liver or kidney cancer. The CDR3 protein is CASTSGGFSSPLHF. The DNA reads TGTGCCAGCACCTCTGGGGGATTCAGTTCACCCCTCCACTTT.